This T cell receptor (beta chain) was found in a study of T cell changes during pregnancy in multiple sclerosis. This clone has a count of ten or more. Clones were sequenced by immunoSEQ multiplex PCR, and TCRdb holds only the in-frame ones, with some missing. The sample records tens of thousands of clones, more than 85% being singletons. The V gene lost 2 bases and the J gene lost 8 bases, with 12 bases spanning the gap. The CDR3 extends over 13 amino acids. Germline lookup yields CDR1 SGHVS and CDR2 FQNEAQ. The starting material was CD4+ T cells from peripheral blood mononuclear cells, obtained in the third trimester of pregnancy. V gene TRBV7-8 combines with J gene TRBJ1-2; tentatively, D is TRBD1 (5 bases). The source is a female donor with multiple sclerosis, enrolled in a pregnancy study. The CDR3 nucleotides are TGTGCCAGCAGCTTAAGTGGGGGGGAGGGCTACACCTTC. It is translated as CASSLSGGEGYTF.